This T cell receptor beta chain originates from a study of shared clonotypes between healthy human individuals. Findings and limits, study-wide: Relative to memory subsets, naive subsets generally showed larger estimated richness.

This clone appeared a single time. What it binds is not known. In the original processing: With immunoSEQ giving junction-only sequences and no quality scores, filtering differed. Produced via immunoSEQ multiplex PCR; TCRdb's table is partial and in-frame only. V and J calls and clone size are given by that table; D and trimming were obtained from the DNA. The table lists 650,000 to 700,000 clones, 90% of them singletons. The germline gives CDR1 MNHNS, CDR2 SASEGT. The V gene lost 6 bases and the J gene lost 4 bases, with 12 bases spanning the gap. This CDR3 has 14 residues. The clonotype was recovered from a man younger than 35 in good health. Some clones in this sample may be carry-over from other donors' samples. This chain joins TRBV6-1 and TRBJ2-2, with a weak D call TRBD1 (6 bases). What was sequenced was memory CD8+ T cells from PBMCs. Stated subset: CD45RO+ cells pooled with CCR7-negative TemRA cells. The CDR3 DNA sequence: TGTGCCAGCAGAAGGGACACTCGCACCGGGGAGCTGTTTTTT. This sequence encodes CASRRDTRTGELFF.